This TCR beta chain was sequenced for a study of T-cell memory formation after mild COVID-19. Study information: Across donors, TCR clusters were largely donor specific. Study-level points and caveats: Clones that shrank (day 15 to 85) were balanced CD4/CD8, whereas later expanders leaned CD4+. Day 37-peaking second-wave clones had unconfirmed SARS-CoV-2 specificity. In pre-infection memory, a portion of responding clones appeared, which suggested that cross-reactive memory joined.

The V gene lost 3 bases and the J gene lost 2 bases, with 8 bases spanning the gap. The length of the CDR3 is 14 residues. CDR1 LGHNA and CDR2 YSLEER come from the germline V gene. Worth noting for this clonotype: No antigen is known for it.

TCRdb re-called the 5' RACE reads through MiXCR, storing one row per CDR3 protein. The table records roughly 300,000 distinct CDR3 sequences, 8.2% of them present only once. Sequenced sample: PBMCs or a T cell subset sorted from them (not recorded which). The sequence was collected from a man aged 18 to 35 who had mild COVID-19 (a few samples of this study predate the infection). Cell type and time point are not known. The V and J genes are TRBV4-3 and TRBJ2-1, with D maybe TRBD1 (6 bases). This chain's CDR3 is CASSHRGAYNEQFF. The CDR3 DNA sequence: TGCGCCAGCAGCCACAGGGGTGCCTACAATGAGCAGTTCTTC.